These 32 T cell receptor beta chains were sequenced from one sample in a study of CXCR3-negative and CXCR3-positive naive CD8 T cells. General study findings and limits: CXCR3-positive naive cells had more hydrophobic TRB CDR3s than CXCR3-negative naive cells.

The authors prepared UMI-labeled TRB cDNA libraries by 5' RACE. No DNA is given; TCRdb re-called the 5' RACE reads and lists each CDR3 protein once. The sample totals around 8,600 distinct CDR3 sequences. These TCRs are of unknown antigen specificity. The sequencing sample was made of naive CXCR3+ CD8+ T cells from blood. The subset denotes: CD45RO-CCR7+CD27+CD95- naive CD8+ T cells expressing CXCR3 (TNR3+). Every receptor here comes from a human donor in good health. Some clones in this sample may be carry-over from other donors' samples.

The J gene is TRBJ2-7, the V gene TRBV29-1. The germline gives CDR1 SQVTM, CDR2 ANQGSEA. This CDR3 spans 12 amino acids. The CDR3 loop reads CSVTQSSYEQYF.

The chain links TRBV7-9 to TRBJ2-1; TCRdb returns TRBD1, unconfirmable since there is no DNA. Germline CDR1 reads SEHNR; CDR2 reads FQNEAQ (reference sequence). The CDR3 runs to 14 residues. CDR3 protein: CASSLGTEGNEQFF.

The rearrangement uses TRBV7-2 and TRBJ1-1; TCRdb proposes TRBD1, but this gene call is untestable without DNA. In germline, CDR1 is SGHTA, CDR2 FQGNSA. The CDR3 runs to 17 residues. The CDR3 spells CASSLGRGGGFNTEAFF.

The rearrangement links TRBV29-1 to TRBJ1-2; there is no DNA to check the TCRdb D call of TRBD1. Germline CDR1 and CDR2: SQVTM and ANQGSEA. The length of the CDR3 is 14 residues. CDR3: CSVVGRNPFYGYTF.

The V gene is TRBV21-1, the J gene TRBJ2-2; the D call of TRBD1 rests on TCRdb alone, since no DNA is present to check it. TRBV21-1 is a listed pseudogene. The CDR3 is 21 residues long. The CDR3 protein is CASSRTHRDRGLPQLTGELFF.

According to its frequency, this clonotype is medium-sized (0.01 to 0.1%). The CDR3 loop reads CASSLVVQGLEETQYF. The gene calls are TRBV7-6 and TRBJ2-5; TCRdb outputs TRBD2, but without DNA this stays unchecked. Germline CDR1 and CDR2: SGHVS and FNYEAQ. The CDR3 has 16 amino acids.

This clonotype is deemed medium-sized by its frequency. CDR3 protein: CSVEPPAGGSYNEQFF. The genes are TRBV29-1 and TRBJ2-1; the TRBD1 assignment by TCRdb is unverifiable without DNA. The CDR3 has 16 residues. Germline values: CDR1 SQVTM, CDR2 ANQGSEA.

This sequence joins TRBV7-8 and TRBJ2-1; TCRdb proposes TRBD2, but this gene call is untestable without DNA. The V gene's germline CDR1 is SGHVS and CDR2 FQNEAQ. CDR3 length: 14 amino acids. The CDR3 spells CASSLAGRGNEQFF.

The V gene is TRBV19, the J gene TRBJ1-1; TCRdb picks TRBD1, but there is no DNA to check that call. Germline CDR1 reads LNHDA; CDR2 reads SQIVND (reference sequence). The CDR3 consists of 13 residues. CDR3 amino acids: CASSPQGYTEAFF.

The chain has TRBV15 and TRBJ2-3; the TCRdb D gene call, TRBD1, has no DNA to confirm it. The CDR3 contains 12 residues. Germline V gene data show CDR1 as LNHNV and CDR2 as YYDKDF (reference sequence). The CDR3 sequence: CATTGLEDTQYF. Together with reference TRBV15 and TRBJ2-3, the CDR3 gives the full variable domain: DAMVIQNPRYQVTQFGKPVTLSCSQTLNHNVMYWYQQKSSQAPKLLFHYYDKDFNNEADTPDNFQSRRPNTSFCFLDIRSPGLGDTAMYLCATTGLEDTQYFGPGTRLTVL.

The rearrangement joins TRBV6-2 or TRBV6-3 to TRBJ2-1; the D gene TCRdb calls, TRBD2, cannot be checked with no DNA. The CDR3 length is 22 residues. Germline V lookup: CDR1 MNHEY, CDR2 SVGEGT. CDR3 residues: CASSLPGASRLQPLKIYNEQFF.

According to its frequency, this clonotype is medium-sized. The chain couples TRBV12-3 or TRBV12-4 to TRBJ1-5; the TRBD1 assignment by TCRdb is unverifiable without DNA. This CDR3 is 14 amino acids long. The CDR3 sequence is CASSPGTLDQPQHF.

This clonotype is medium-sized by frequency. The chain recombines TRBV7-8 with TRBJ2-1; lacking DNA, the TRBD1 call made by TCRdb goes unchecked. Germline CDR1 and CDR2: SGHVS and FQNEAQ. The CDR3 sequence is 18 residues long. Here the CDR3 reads CASSLVKDREVPYNEQFF.

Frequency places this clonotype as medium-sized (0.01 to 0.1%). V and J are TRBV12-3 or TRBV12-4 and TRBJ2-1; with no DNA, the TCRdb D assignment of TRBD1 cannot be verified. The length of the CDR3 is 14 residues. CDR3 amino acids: CASSPSDRGDEEFF.

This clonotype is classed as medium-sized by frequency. The CDR3: CSAEGLAEGGDEQFF. The chain uses TRBV29-1 and TRBJ2-1; TCRdb's D gene call, TRBD2, goes unchecked for lack of DNA. Germline V gene sequence: CDR1 SQVTM, CDR2 ANQGSEA. This CDR3 spans 15 amino acids.

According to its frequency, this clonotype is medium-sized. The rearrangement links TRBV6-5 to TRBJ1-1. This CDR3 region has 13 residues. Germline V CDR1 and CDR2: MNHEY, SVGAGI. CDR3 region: CASSIAPNTEAFF.

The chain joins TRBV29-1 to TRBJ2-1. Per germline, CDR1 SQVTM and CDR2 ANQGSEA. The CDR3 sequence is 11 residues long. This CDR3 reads CSVEEGNEQFF.

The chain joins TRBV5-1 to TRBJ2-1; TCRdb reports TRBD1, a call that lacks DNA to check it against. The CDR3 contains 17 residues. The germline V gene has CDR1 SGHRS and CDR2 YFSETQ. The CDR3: CASRLTGGGGAYNEQFF.

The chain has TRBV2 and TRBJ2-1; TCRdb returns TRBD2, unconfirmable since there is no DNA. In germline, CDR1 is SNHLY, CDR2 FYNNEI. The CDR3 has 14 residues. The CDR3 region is CARAAGRLYNEQFF.

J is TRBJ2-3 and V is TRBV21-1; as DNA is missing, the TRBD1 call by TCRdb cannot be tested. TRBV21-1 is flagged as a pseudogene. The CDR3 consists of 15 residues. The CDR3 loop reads CASTLRDRRHDTQYF.

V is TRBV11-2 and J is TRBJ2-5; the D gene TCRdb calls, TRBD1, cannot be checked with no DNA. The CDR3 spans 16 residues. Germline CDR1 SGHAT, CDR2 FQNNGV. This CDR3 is CASSGRTGGYQETQYF.

CDR3 region: CASSLAPPTGWGTEAFF. The rearrangement joins TRBV7-6 to TRBJ1-1; TCRdb returns TRBD1, unconfirmable since there is no DNA. The CDR3 has 17 residues. Per germline, CDR1 SGHVS and CDR2 FNYEAQ. The full variable domain, its missing parts supplied by reference TRBV7-6 and TRBJ1-1, is GAGVSQSPRYKVTKRGQDVALRCDPISGHVSLYWYRQALGQGPEFLTYFNYEAQQDKSGLPNDRFSAERPEGSISTLTIQRTEQRDSAMYRCASSLAPPTGWGTEAFFGQGTRLTVV.

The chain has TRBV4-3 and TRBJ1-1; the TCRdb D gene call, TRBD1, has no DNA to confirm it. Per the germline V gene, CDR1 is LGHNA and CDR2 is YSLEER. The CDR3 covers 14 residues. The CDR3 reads CASSQDWGGTEAFF.

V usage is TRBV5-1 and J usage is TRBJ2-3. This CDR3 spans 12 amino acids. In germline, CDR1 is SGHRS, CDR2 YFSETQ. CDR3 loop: CASSLVRDTQYF.

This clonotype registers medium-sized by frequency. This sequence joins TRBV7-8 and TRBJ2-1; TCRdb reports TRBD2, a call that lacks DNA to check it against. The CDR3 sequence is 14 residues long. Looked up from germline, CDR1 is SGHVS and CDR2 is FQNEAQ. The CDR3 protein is CASSLEDYASEQFF.

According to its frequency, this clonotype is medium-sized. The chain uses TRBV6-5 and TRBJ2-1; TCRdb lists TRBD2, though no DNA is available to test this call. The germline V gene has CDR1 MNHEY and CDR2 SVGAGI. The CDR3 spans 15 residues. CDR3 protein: CASSILAGAHNEQFF.

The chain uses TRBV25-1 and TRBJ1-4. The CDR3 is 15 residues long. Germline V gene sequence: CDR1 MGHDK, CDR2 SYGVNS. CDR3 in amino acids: CASSEYETDHEKLFF.

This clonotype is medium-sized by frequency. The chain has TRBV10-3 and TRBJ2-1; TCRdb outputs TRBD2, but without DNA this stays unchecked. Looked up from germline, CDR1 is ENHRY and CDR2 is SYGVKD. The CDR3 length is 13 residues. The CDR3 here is CAIKASGSDEQFF.

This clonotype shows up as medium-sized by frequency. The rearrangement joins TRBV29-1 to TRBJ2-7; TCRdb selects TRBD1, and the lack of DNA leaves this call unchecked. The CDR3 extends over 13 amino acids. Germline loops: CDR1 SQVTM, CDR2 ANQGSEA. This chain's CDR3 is CSVLLGGFHEQYF.

CDR3 sequence: CASRRPSGRSYNEQFF. V usage is TRBV12-3 or TRBV12-4 and J usage is TRBJ2-1; with no DNA, the TCRdb D assignment of TRBD2 cannot be verified. This CDR3 has 16 residues.

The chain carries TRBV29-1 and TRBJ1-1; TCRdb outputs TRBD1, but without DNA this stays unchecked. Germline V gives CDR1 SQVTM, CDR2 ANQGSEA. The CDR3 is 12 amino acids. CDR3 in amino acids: CSPSLGGTEAFF.

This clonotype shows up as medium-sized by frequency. The CDR3: CASSLIASGSYGYTF. The J gene is TRBJ1-2, the V gene TRBV7-9. CDR1 SEHNR and CDR2 FQNEAQ come from the germline V gene (reference sequence). The CDR3 is 15 amino acids. The variable domain in full, with the rest retrieved from reference TRBV7-9 and TRBJ1-2, is DTGVSQNPRHKITKRGQNVTFRCDPISEHNRLYWYRQTLGQGPEFLTYFQNEAQLEKSRLLSDRFSAERPKGSFSTLEIQRTEQGDSAMYLCASSLIASGSYGYTFGSGTRLTVV.